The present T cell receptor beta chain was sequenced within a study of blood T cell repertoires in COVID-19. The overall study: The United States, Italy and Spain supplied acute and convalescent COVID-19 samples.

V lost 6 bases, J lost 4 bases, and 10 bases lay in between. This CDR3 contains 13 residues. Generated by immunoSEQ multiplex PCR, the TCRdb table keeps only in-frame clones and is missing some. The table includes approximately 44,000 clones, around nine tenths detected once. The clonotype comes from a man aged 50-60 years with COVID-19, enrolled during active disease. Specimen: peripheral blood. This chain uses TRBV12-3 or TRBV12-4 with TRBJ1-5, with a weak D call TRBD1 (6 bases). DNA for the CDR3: TGTGCCAGCAGACAGGGTGATAATCAGCCCCAGCATTTT. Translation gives CASRQGDNQPQHF.